These 19 T cell receptor beta chains originate from one sample sequenced in a study of blood T cells in healthy people across ages. A second about 6 to 11 cycle PCR used barcoded and J-beta primers. Each CDR3 protein is one row after TCRdb ran MiXCR on the 5' RACE reads. The sample holds around 1,000,000 distinct CDR3 sequences, 35% to 40% seen once. The sample taken for sequencing was blood. These receptor sequences come from a man aged 18-30 years in good health.

There are a few counts of this clonotype. The chain has TRBV12-5 and TRBJ1-5; unclear D gene. The CDR3 covers 13 residues. The V gene lost 6 bases and the J gene lost 5 bases, with 11 bases spanning the gap. The germline V gene has CDR1 LGHNT and CDR2 FRNRAP. The CDR3 nucleotides read TGTGCTAGTGGGAAGGGTGTTGATCAGCCCCAGCATTTT. This sequence encodes CASGKGVDQPQHF.

This clonotype was picked up a small number of times. This chain links TRBV27 with TRBJ2-3; no firm D call. The CDR3 is 14 residues long. V was trimmed by 0 bases and J by 4 bases, leaving 8 bases between them. CDR1 MNHEY and CDR2 SMNVEV come from the germline V gene (reference sequence). The CDR3 DNA reads as TGTGCCAGCAGTTTATCGGGCAATTCAGATACGCAGTATTTT. Translated, it gives CASSLSGNSDTQYF.

The J gene is TRBJ1-1, the V gene TRBV12-3 or TRBV12-4, with 9 bases lining up with TRBD1. The V and J ends lost 2 bases and 6 bases, in that order; junction bases with no gene match: 1. The CDR3 runs 13 residues. The CDR3 is CASSLRTGAEAFF. For the CDR3, the DNA is TGTGCCAGCAGTTTAAGGACAGGGGCTGAAGCTTTCTTT.

This clonotype was recorded a few times. The chain employs TRBV9 and TRBJ2-1; 12 nucleotides match TRBD1. Germline values: CDR1 SGDLS, CDR2 YYNGEE. After removal of 5 bases from V and 4 bases from J, the junction contained 4 bases not matched to a gene. The CDR3 has 15 residues. For the CDR3, the DNA is TGTGCCAGCAGTGGGGACAGGGGGCTTTACAATGAGCAGTTCTTC. This codes for CASSGDRGLYNEQFF.

This clonotype came up a few times. The V gene is TRBV28, the J gene TRBJ1-2; D is uncertain. CDR3 length: 12 residues. Germline V gene data show CDR1 as MDHEN and CDR2 as SYDVKM. Trimming shortened V by 6 bases and J by 2 bases, and 7 bases separated the two germline ends. The CDR3, as DNA: TGTGCCAGCAGACCCCCCAACTATGGCTACACCTTC. Its protein product is CASRPPNYGYTF.

On this clonotype: Given a much more abundant clone one base away, this may be a read error. The V and J genes are TRBV29-1 and TRBJ2-1, with TRBD2 matching over 9 bases. Germline lookup yields CDR1 SQVTM and CDR2 ANQGSEA. The CDR3 is 15 amino acids. The CDR3, as DNA: TGCAGCGTTGAAGGGGGGACTAGCTCCCACAATGAGCAGTTCTTC. Amino acids: CSVEGGTSSHNEQFF.

The chain combines TRBV5-1 with TRBJ1-4; the D is unclear. This CDR3 spans 15 amino acids. In germline, CDR1 is SGHRS, CDR2 YFSETQ. The ends were cut back, 0 bases at V and 1 base at J, with 7 bases in the middle. The CDR3 protein is CASSLAGITNEKLFF. Here the CDR3 DNA reads TGCGCCAGCAGCTTGGCCGGGATAACTAATGAAAAACTGTTTTTT.

The rearrangement joins TRBV12-3 or TRBV12-4 to TRBJ2-3; 12 bases map to TRBD2. CDR3 length: 16 amino acids. V lost 5 bases, J lost 5 bases, and 8 bases stayed unmatched. CDR3 in DNA: TGTGCCAGCAGTCAAACCACGGGACTAGCGGGAGATACGCAGTATTTT. Its translation: CASSQTTGLAGDTQYF.

This clonotype was seen a handful of times. The chain joins TRBV6-5 to TRBJ1-2; D perhaps matches TRBD1 (5 bases). Deletions cut 4 bases from V and 3 bases from J, with 12 bases between. Germline V gene lookup returns CDR1 MNHEY and CDR2 SVGAGI. This CDR3 spans 14 amino acids. The CDR3 nucleotides are TGTGCCAGCAGTTCCCTCCAGGGATACTATGGCTACACCTTC. Amino acids: CASSSLQGYYGYTF.

The rearrangement uses TRBV12-3 or TRBV12-4 and TRBJ1-1; 10 positions match TRBD1. This CDR3 comprises 16 residues. The V gene end was trimmed by 1 base and the J gene end by 1 base; junction bases not matched to a gene: 3. CDR3 sequence: CASSLGDRGPNTEAFF. CDR3 nucleotide sequence: TGTGCCAGCAGTTTAGGGGACAGGGGACCGAACACTGAAGCTTTCTTT.

This clonotype was counted only a few times. The chain links TRBV20-1 to TRBJ1-1; TRBD1 agrees at 8 bases. The length of the CDR3 is 14 residues. In germline, CDR1 is DFQATT, CDR2 SNEGSKA (reference sequence). The V and J ends lost 5 bases and 10 bases, in that order; junction bases with no gene match: 15. The DNA for the CDR3 is TGCAGTGCTCCAAAGACAGGGGACCTTAAGTCAGCTTTCTTT. Protein sequence: CSAPKTGDLKSAFF.

This clonotype showed up many times. J is TRBJ2-4 and V is TRBV4-3; D not certain. The CDR3 sequence is 14 residues long. V gave up 1 base and J gave up 4 bases, with 8 bases separating them. Per germline, CDR1 LGHNA and CDR2 YSLEER. CDR3 region: CASSQAGLKNIQYF. CDR3 nucleotide sequence: TGCGCCAGCAGCCAAGCTGGGTTGAAAAACATTCAGTACTTC.

The chain couples TRBV29-1 to TRBJ1-2; D unresolved. The CDR3 runs to 14 residues. V gave up 4 bases and J gave up 6 bases, with 18 bases separating them. Germline-derived CDR1 and CDR2 are SQVTM and ANQGSEA. CDR3 nucleotides: TGCAGCGTTGGAAAGGTGGCGTCTGATAATGGCTACACCTTC. Protein: CSVGKVASDNGYTF.

The chain uses TRBV29-1 and TRBJ2-5; no firm D call. This CDR3 has 13 amino acids. The V and J ends lost 5 bases and 4 bases respectively, with 14 bases between them. Germline V lookup: CDR1 SQVTM, CDR2 ANQGSEA. CDR3 DNA: TGCAGCGTTACATATGGGCCCGGAGAGACCCAGTACTTC. Translation gives CSVTYGPGETQYF.

The genes are TRBV6-1 and TRBJ1-2, with D maybe TRBD1 (6 bases). The germline CDR1 and CDR2 sequences are MNHNS and SASEGT. Trimming shortened V by 6 bases and J by 4 bases, and 27 bases separated the two germline ends. The CDR3 is 18 residues long. The CDR3 sequence: CASRDQAPDRVFSYGYTF. The CDR3, as DNA: TGTGCCAGCAGAGACCAGGCGCCGGACAGAGTCTTCAGCTATGGCTACACCTTC.

The gene calls are TRBV19 and TRBJ1-1; D remains ambiguous. There are 14 residues in the CDR3. Trimming took off 3 bases at V and 4 bases at J, with 12 bases between the two ends. Looked up from germline, CDR1 is LNHDA and CDR2 is SQIVND (reference sequence). Written as DNA, the CDR3 is TGTGCCAGTAGTATGAGATCCCGGGGCACTGAAGCTTTCTTT. It yields the protein CASSMRSRGTEAFF.

In this sample, this clonotype turned up a few times. The gene calls are TRBV6-6 and TRBJ2-3; D is ambiguous. The germline CDR1 and CDR2 sequences are MNHNY and SVGAGI (reference sequence). The germline V and J ends were trimmed by 7 bases and 4 bases, with 15 bases remaining between them. The CDR3 sequence is 14 residues long. The CDR3 is CASTLHTSPDTQYF. CDR3 in DNA: TGTGCCAGCACCCTACATACCAGCCCAGATACGCAGTATTTT.

This CDR3 reads CSARTTPGDTQYF. The CDR3 region has the DNA TGCAGTGCTAGGACTACGCCGGGAGATACGCAGTATTTT. V is TRBV20-1 and J is TRBJ2-3, with D maybe TRBD2 (5 bases). The CDR3 spans 13 residues. Looked up from germline, CDR1 is DFQATT and CDR2 is SNEGSKA (reference sequence). Trimming left V 3 bases short and J 5 bases short, with 12 bases between.

This clonotype has only a few counts. The J gene is TRBJ1-5, the V gene TRBV20-1, with D possibly being TRBD1 (5 bases). Trimming removed 6 bases at V and 4 bases at J, with 16 bases between. The CDR3 has 14 amino acids. Per germline, CDR1 DFQATT and CDR2 SNEGSKA (reference sequence). DNA of the CDR3: TGCAGTGCATATCGGGGGGGGGTAAATCAGCCCCAGCATTTT. This codes for CSAYRGGVNQPQHF.